Below, 5 T cell receptor beta chains from the same sample are listed, as sequenced in a study of blood T cell repertoires in COVID-19. Produced via immunoSEQ multiplex PCR; TCRdb's table is partial and in-frame only. This table has about 50,000 clones, about 92% appearing once. The specimen sequenced was peripheral blood. All receptors come from a woman of 80 years or more with acute or convalescent COVID-19.

The CDR3 nucleotides read TGCGCCAGCAGCTGGAGACTAGCGGGGGAGGGCACAGATACGCAGTATTTT. It codes for CASSWRLAGEGTDTQYF. This chain uses TRBV5-1 with TRBJ2-3; 12 bases align to TRBD2. V lost 3 bases to trimming and J lost 1 base; unmatched junction nucleotides: 6. This CDR3 region has 17 residues. Germline assignment: CDR1 SGHRS and CDR2 YFSETQ.

The sample holds one count of this clone. CDR3 protein: CASSLIRLAGGIGETQYF. The CDR3 DNA sequence: TGTGCCAGCAGCTTAATTCGGCTAGCGGGGGGGATCGGAGAGACCCAGTACTTC. The chain carries TRBV7-2 and TRBJ2-5; TRBD2 agrees at 12 bases. V lost 2 bases to trimming and J lost 4 bases; unmatched junction nucleotides: 11. The V gene's germline CDR1 is SGHTA and CDR2 FQGNSA. CDR3 length: 18 amino acids. Full variable domain (missing parts from reference TRBV7-2 and TRBJ2-5): GAGVSQSPSNKVTEKGKDVELRCDPISGHTALYWYRQSLGQGLEFLIYFQGNSAPDKSGLPSDRFSAERTGGSVSTLTIQRTQQEDSAVYLCASSLIRLAGGIGETQYFGPGTRLLVL.

This clone was seen just once. The chain recombines TRBV11-3 with TRBJ2-2, with D perhaps TRBD2 (6 bases). Deletions cut 1 base from V and 5 bases from J, with 8 bases between. The germline V gene has CDR1 SGHNT and CDR2 YENEEA. The CDR3 runs 14 residues. This CDR3 is CASSLVRGTGELFF. As DNA, the CDR3 is TGTGCCAGCAGCTTAGTCCGGGGGACCGGGGAGCTGTTTTTT.

The chain combines TRBV18 with TRBJ1-1; 11 bases agree with TRBD1. With V trimmed by 3 bases and J by 3 bases, 6 bases remained unmatched. CDR1 and CDR2 (germline): KGHSH, LQKENI. This CDR3 region has 16 residues. The CDR3 coding sequence is TGTGCCAGCTCACCCCGGACAGGGGGCGCTTACACTGAAGCTTTCTTT. This codes for CASSPRTGGAYTEAFF.

V is TRBV12-3 or TRBV12-4 and J is TRBJ1-5; D gene uncertain. Trimming cost V 6 bases and J 4 bases, with 10 bases left between them. The CDR3 runs 13 residues. CDR3 loop: CASSARSNQPQHF. DNA for the CDR3: TGTGCCAGCAGCGCCCGTAGTAATCAGCCCCAGCATTTT.